This entry describes one T cell receptor beta chain. Its antigen remains unknown. This specimen belongs to a study of monozygotic twins with inflammatory bowel disease. This CDR3 is built from 16 residues. The germline V gene encodes CDR1 SEHNR and CDR2 FQNEAQ (reference sequence). Study results and limitations: Healthy co-twins exceeded IBD patients in TCRbeta diversity as measured by inverse Simpson. Repertoires of patients may have been made more variable by differing immunosuppressive treatments. Fewer shared clonotypes with others were found in IBD patients than in healthy twins, especially with disease activity.

TCRdb processed the 5' RACE reads again and assigns one entry to each CDR3 protein, with no DNA. The listing records 330,000 or so distinct CDR3 sequences. The rearrangement uses TRBV7-9 and TRBJ2-1; the TCRdb D gene call, TRBD2, has no DNA to confirm it. This TCR derives from a human donor with ulcerative colitis or Crohn's disease, or a healthy co-twin of an affected twin (not recorded which). Sequenced material: blood. The CDR3: CASRPILAGVDNEQFF. Complete variable domain (other parts from reference TRBV7-9 and TRBJ2-1): DTGVSQNPRHKITKRGQNVTFRCDPISEHNRLYWYRQTLGQGPEFLTYFQNEAQLEKSRLLSDRFSAERPKGSFSTLEIQRTEQGDSAMYLCASRPILAGVDNEQFFGPGTRLTVL.